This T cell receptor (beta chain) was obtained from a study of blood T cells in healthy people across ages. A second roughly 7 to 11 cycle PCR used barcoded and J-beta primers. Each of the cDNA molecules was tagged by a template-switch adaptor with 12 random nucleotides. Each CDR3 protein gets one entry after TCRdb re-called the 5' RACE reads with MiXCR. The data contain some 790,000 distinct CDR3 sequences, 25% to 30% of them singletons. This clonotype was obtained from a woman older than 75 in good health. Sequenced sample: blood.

CDR3 amino acids: CASSYEGAEAFF. DNA for the CDR3: TGTGCCAGCAGTTACGAGGGCGCGGAAGCTTTCTTT. This chain links TRBV6-5 with TRBJ1-1; D is undetermined. The CDR3 has 12 residues. Trimming left V 2 bases short and J 8 bases short, with 9 bases between. The germline gives CDR1 MNHEY, CDR2 SVGAGI.